A single sample is the source of the 11 T cell receptor beta chains below, sequenced in a study of T cell repertoires in cytomegalovirus infection. TCRdb re-analysed the reads in MiXCR, keeping a single row per CDR3 protein. The repertoire holds 830,000 or so distinct CDR3 sequences, with approximately 30% as singletons. Their target antigens are unknown. The starting material was cultured CD8+ T cells from PBMCs, obtained from culture after CMV antigen stimulation. These receptors were taken from a human donor in good health (CMV status not recorded). Some clones in this sample may be carry-over from other donors' samples.

As regards this clonotype: One end of the junction fails to match germline, which may point to a read error. V gene TRBV4-3 combines with J gene TRBJ2-1; 11 bases agree with TRBD1. The CDR3 extends over 13 amino acids. Per germline, CDR1 LGHNA and CDR2 YSLEER. The CDR3 region has the DNA TGTGCCAGCAGTCCGGGACAGGGGGATGAGCAGTTCTTC. The encoded protein is CASSPGQGDEQFF.

The DNA for the CDR3 is TGTGCCAGCAGCTTGGGTTATGCCGAGCCCCAGCATTTT. Translating it yields CASSLGYAEPQHF. The chain carries TRBV7-9 and TRBJ1-5; D gene ambiguous. Trimming took off 3 bases at V and 8 bases at J, with 11 bases between the two ends. The CDR3 sequence is 13 residues long. CDR1 and CDR2 (germline): SEHNR, FQNEAQ (reference sequence). Complete variable domain (other parts from reference TRBV7-9 and TRBJ1-5): DTGVSQNPRHKITKRGQNVTFRCDPISEHNRLYWYRQTLGQGPEFLTYFQNEAQLEKSRLLSDRFSAERPKGSFSTLEIQRTEQGDSAMYLCASSLGYAEPQHFGDGTRLSIL.

The chain uses TRBV12-3 or TRBV12-4 and TRBJ2-7; 8 nucleotides align to TRBD1. The CDR3 length is 16 residues. J lost 8 bases, V lost 4 bases, and 16 bases had no gene match. The CDR3 DNA follows: TGTGCCAGCAGTTACCCCCCCCACGGACAGGGTAGGAAGCAGTACTTC. Translation gives CASSYPPHGQGRKQYF.

This clonotype was detected only a few times. This chain uses TRBV20-1 with TRBJ2-2, with 7 nucleotides matching TRBD2. Germline CDR1 and CDR2: DFQATT and SNEGSKA (reference sequence). This CDR3 has 15 residues. Trimming cost V 2 bases and J 3 bases; bases outside gene matches: 6. The CDR3 reads CSARSGGLDTGELFF. CDR3 DNA sequence: TGCAGTGCTAGATCCGGGGGGTTGGACACCGGGGAGCTGTTTTTT.

This clonotype was recorded at least ten times. J is TRBJ1-5 and V is TRBV7-6; D uncertain. The CDR3 spans 14 residues. V gave up 2 bases and J gave up 3 bases, with 8 bases separating them. In germline, CDR1 is SGHVS, CDR2 FNYEAQ. CDR3 loop: CASSLNLFNQPQHF. The CDR3 nucleotides are TGTGCCAGCAGCTTAAACCTATTCAATCAGCCCCAGCATTTT. Drawing the rest from reference TRBV7-6 and TRBJ1-5, the complete variable domain is GAGVSQSPRYKVTKRGQDVALRCDPISGHVSLYWYRQALGQGPEFLTYFNYEAQQDKSGLPNDRFSAERPEGSISTLTIQRTEQRDSAMYRCASSLNLFNQPQHFGDGTRLSIL.

The CDR3 here is CASSNPFAGGREETQYF. The CDR3 DNA sequence: TGTGCCAGCAGTAACCCCTTTGCGGGGGGCCGGGAAGAGACCCAGTACTTC. This chain links TRBV6-5 with TRBJ2-5; 8 nucleotides match TRBD2. The CDR3 has 17 amino acids. Germline loops: CDR1 MNHEY, CDR2 SVGAGI. Trimming took 5 bases from V and 3 from J; bases not matched to a gene: 14.

This clonotype turned up a few times. The J gene is TRBJ2-2, the V gene TRBV7-9, with 7 positions matching TRBD2. The germline gives CDR1 SEHNR, CDR2 FQNEAQ (reference sequence). Trimming at V came to 11 bases and at J to 5 bases, leaving 8 bases not matched to a gene. The CDR3 length is 13 residues. Written as DNA, the CDR3 is TGTGCCTCATTTTACGGGGGGACCGGGGAGCTGTTTTTT. Its protein is CASFYGGTGELFF.

J is TRBJ2-3 and V is TRBV6-5; D not certain. V lost 2 bases and J lost 5, with 17 bases in between. The CDR3 has 16 residues. Germline CDR1 MNHEY, CDR2 SVGAGI. CDR3 sequence (DNA): TGTGCCAGCAGTTACACTTGGGCCTCGATTAGAGATACGCAGTATTTT. This sequence encodes CASSYTWASIRDTQYF.

J is TRBJ1-1 and V is TRBV10-3; D might be TRBD1 (5 bases). The CDR3 runs to 12 residues. The germline V gene encodes CDR1 ENHRY and CDR2 SYGVKD. The V gene lost 8 bases and the J gene lost 1 base, with 8 bases spanning the gap. CDR3: CAIGTPNTEAFF. The CDR3 DNA reads TGTGCCATCGGGACGCCGAACACTGAAGCTTTCTTT.

About this clonotype: The final CDR3 position lacks the conserved phenylalanine or tryptophan, pointing to a likely read error. The rearrangement links TRBV7-6 to TRBJ2-1; maybe TRBD2 (5 bases). The germline V gene has CDR1 SGHVS and CDR2 FNYEAQ. There are 14 residues in the CDR3. Trimming took off 6 bases at V and 1 base at J, with 10 bases between the two ends. The CDR3 nucleotides read TGTGCCAGCAGGGCCGGCGGGTCCTACAATGAGCAGTTCCTC. Translating it yields CASRAGGSYNEQFL.

A few counts support this clonotype. V is TRBV12-3 or TRBV12-4 and J is TRBJ1-1; D gene unclear. The V end lost 3 bases, the J end lost 7 bases, and 9 bases lay between the germline ends. The CDR3 is made up of 12 amino acids. The CDR3 DNA reads TGTGCCAGCAGTTTTAACGGGATTGAAGCTTTCTTT. Protein: CASSFNGIEAFF.